The clone carrying this T cell receptor (beta chain) was counted a few times. Antigen: not known. As for time point: week 11, during vaccination. The content of each vaccine dose was 300 ug of mutant IDH1 20-mer peptide, and topical imiquimod accompanied it. The V and J ends lost 6 bases and 1 base respectively, with 9 bases between them. The CDR3 runs to 13 residues. CDR1 is LGHNA, CDR2 YSLEER, per germline. TCRdb's table, derived via immunoSEQ multiplex PCR, lists solely in-frame clones and lacks some. The sample lists 31,000 or so clones, 60% to 80% seen once, with roughly a quarter in the top ten. The data stem from a study of a mutant IDH1 vaccine in newly diagnosed glioma.

Sequencing used PBMCs, obtained from a glioma patient whose treatment included an IDH1 peptide vaccine. J is TRBJ1-1 and V is TRBV4-3; weak D call: TRBD1 (5 bases). The TCR originated in a man aged 25 to 40 with glioma. DNA for the CDR3: TGCGCCAGCAGTATGGGGGGGAACACTGAAGCTTTCTTT. It yields the protein CASSMGGNTEAFF.